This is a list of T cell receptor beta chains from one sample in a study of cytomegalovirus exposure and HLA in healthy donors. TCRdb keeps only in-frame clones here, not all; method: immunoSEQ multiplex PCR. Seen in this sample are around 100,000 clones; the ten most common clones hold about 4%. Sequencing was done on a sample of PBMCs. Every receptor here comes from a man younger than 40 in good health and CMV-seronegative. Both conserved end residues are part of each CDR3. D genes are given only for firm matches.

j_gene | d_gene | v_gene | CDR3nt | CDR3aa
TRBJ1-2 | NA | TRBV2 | TGTGCCAGCATGATTGAGGCTAGGTATGGCTACACCTTC | CASMIEARYGYTF
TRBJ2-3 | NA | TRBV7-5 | TGTGTCAGAAGCTTAAGAGACTTCAGCACAGATACGCAGTATTTT | CVRSLRDFSTDTQYF
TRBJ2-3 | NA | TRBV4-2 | TGTGCCAGCAGCCAAGATAGGGAGCCAAGTCCGAATACGCAGTATTTT | CASSQDREPSPNTQYF
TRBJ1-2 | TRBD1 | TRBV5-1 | TGCGCCAGCAGCCGGGGAAACAGGGGATGGATTTACGGCTACACCTTC | CASSRGNRGWIYGYTF
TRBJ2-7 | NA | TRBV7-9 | TGTGCCAGCAGCCCTCTCTACGAGCAGTACTTC | CASSPLYEQYF
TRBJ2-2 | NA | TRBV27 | TGTGCCAGCACCAATTTGTGGAGGGCCGGGGAGCTGTTTTTT | CASTNLWRAGELFF
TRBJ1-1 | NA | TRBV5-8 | TGTGCCAGCAGTATGGCGGGCCCTGAAGCTTTCTTT | CASSMAGPEAFF
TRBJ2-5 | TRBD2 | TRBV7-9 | TGTGCCAGCAGCGCCGCAGGTAGCGGGGGGGCCTGGGAGACCCAGTACTTC | CASSAAGSGGAWETQYF
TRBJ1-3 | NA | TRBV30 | TGTGCCTGGAGTCAGGGGATCGCTGGAAACACCATATATTTT | CAWSQGIAGNTIYF
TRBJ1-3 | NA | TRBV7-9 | TGTGCCAGCAGCGAGGGACTCTCTGGAAACACCATATATTTT | CASSEGLSGNTIYF
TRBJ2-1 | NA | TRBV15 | TGTGCCACAGGCGCCAGGGCAGCCCCCTACAATGAGCAGTTCTTC | CATGARAAPYNEQFF
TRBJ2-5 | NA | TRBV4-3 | TGCGCCAGCAGCCAAGATTGGAGGGAGGCTCCCAGGTACTTC | CASSQDWREAPRYF
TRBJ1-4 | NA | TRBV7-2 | TGTGCCAGCAGCTTAGCCCCGGCTAATGAAAAACTGTTTTTT | CASSLAPANEKLFF
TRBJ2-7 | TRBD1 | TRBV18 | TGTGCCAGCTCACCACGACAGGGGCCGGGAAAGCAGTACTTC | CASSPRQGPGKQYF
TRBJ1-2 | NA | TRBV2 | TGTGCCAGCAGGGAACACTTCGGACAGTTCGCTAACTATGGCTACACCTTC | CASREHFGQFANYGYTF
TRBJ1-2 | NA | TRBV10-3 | TGTGCCATCAGTGAGTCAACCGAGCGCTATGGCTACACCTTC | CAISESTERYGYTF
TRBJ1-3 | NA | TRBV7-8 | TGTGCCAGCAGCTTAGGGGCGGAGGCTGGAAACACCATATATTTT | CASSLGAEAGNTIYF
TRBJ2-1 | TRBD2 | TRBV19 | TGTGCCATTTCGGACCTTCGGGGGGATGAGCAGTTCTTC | CAISDLRGDEQFF
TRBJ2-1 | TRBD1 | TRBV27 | TGTGCCAGCGGACAGGGTATTAGCTCCTACAATGAGCAGTTCTTC | CASGQGISSYNEQFF
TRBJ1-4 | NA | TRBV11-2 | TGTGCCAGCAGCCAGCGGGGAAACGTGGGTGAAAAACTGTCTTTT | CASSQRGNVGEKLSF
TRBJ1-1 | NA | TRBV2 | TGTGCCAGCACCCCCAGGGGAGGGGGTGAAGCTTTCTTT | CASTPRGGGEAFF
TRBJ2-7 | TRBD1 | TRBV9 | TGTGCCAGCAGCGGGGGGACACAGGGGCCCAACGAGCAGTACTTC | CASSGGTQGPNEQYF
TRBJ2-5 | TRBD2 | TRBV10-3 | TGTGCCATCAAAGGTTCGGGAGGGGGGTCACAAGAGACCCAGTACTTC | CAIKGSGGGSQETQYF
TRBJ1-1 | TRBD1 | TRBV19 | TGTGCCAGTAGTATCTTACAGGGGACCACTGAAGCTTTCTTT | CASSILQGTTEAFF
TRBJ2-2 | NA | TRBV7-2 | TGTGCCAGCAGACCAGGACAGCTGAACACCGGGGAGCTGTTTTTT | CASRPGQLNTGELFF
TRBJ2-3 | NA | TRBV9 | TGTGCCAGCAGCGTATTCCCTTTTGGGGGGGGGCCCTCAGATACGCAGTATTTT | CASSVFPFGGGPSDTQYF
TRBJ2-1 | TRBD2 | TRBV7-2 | TGTGCCAGCAGCCAGCGGACTAGCGGGGGGGCCTCAGAGCAGTTCTTC | CASSQRTSGGASEQFF
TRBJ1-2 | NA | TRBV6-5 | TGTGCCAGCAGCCCGGGATGGGCGGGCGGGTATGGCTACACCTTC | CASSPGWAGGYGYTF
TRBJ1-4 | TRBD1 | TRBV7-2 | TGTGCCAGCAGCTTTAGGACAGGCGCAACTAATGAAAAACTGTTTTTT | CASSFRTGATNEKLFF
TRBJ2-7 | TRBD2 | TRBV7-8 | TGTGCCAGCAGCTTAATGGGACTAGCCTACGAGCAGTACTTC | CASSLMGLAYEQYF
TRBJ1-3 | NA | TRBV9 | TGTGCCAGCAGGCTAACAGTGGAAACTGGAAACACCATATATTTT | CASRLTVETGNTIYF
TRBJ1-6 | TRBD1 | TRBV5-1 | TGCGCCAGCAGCTTGATGGGACAGGTACCCTCACCCCTCCACTTT | CASSLMGQVPSPLHF
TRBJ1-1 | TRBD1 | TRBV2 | TGTGCCAGCAGCGCTACAGGGGCCATGAACACTGAAGCTTTCTTT | CASSATGAMNTEAFF
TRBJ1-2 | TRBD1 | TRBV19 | TGTGCCAGTAGTATCCCCGGGACAGGGTTAAACTATGGCTACACCTTC | CASSIPGTGLNYGYTF
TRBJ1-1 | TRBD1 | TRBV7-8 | TGTGCCAGCAGCGGAGACAGGGGGACCGACACTGAAGCTTTCTTT | CASSGDRGTDTEAFF
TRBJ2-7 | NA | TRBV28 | TGTGCCAGCAGTTTGACTGAGTACGAGCAGTACTTC | CASSLTEYEQYF
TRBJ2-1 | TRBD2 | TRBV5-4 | TGTGCCAGCAGCTCTAGCGGGGGGGCCTACAATGAGCAGTTCTTC | CASSSSGGAYNEQFF
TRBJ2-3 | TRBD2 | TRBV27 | TGTGCCAGCAGAGAGCGGGGGGACCCTACAGATACGCAGTATTTT | CASRERGDPTDTQYF
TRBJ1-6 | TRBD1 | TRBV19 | TGTGCCAGTGCTGAACGGACAGGAACGGGATCACCCCTCCACTTT | CASAERTGTGSPLHF
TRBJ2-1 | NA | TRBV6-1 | TGTGCCAGCAGTGAAGGCAGAGGATCGGGACTCGGTTTCGGTGAGCAGTTCTTC | CASSEGRGSGLGFGEQFF
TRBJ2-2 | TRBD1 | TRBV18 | TGTGCCAGCTCACCATTGACAGGGGTATCCGGGGAGCTGTTTTTT | CASSPLTGVSGELFF
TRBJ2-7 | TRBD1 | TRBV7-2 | TGTGCCAGCACCGAGGACAGGGCCGGGGTCCACGAGCAGTACTTC | CASTEDRAGVHEQYF
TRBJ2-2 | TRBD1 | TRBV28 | TGTGCCAGCAGCTTCATAGGACAGGGGGCGACCGGGGAGCTGTTTTTT | CASSFIGQGATGELFF